One sample yielded the 18 T cell receptor beta chains listed below, sequenced in a study of T cells after yellow fever vaccination. One entry per CDR3 protein, called by TCRdb with MiXCR from the 5' RACE reads. The sample gives approximately 300,000 distinct CDR3 sequences, about 6.6% of which show up once; roughly a sixth is in the top ten. The input for sequencing was PBMCs, taken approximately 47 days after the first yellow fever vaccination. The receptors shown here come from a man aged 18 to 29 who received the YFV17D yellow fever vaccine.

This CDR3 is CASSLAGLNNEQYF. In nucleotides, the CDR3 is TGTGCCAGCAGCTTAGCGGGACTAAACAACGAGCAGTACTTC. The genes are TRBV7-2 and TRBJ2-7; 7 nucleotides align to TRBD2. The CDR3 runs to 14 residues. With V trimmed by 0 bases and J by 5 bases, 4 bases remained unmatched. The V gene's germline CDR1 is SGHTA and CDR2 FQGNSA.

This clonotype was picked up a small number of times. This sequence joins TRBV7-2 and TRBJ1-2; 8 bases agree with TRBD1. Germline V lookup: CDR1 SGHTA, CDR2 FQGNSA. CDR3 length: 13 residues. Losses at the gene ends were 7 bases for V and 7 bases for J; bases not matched to a gene: 8. The CDR3 coding sequence is TGTGCCAGCAACTTGGACAGGGCTGGTGGCTACACCTTC. It yields the protein CASNLDRAGGYTF.

This clonotype was counted between two and nine times. V is TRBV2 and J is TRBJ2-1; D is possibly TRBD1 (6 bases). V shed 7 bases and J shed 4 bases, with 11 bases lying between them. The CDR3 has 13 amino acids. The germline CDR1 and CDR2 sequences are SNHLY and FYNNEI. CDR3 loop: CASIKTGYNEQFF. In nucleotides, the CDR3 is TGTGCCAGCATTAAGACAGGATACAATGAGCAGTTCTTC.

The chain links TRBV29-1 to TRBJ2-5, with D hard to call. Germline V gene data show CDR1 as SQVTM and CDR2 as ANQGSEA. The CDR3 runs 12 residues. With 6 bases removed from V and 0 bases from J, the gap between germline ends came to 8 bases. Written as DNA, the CDR3 is TGCAGCGTGGTGGGTTACCAAGAGACCCAGTACTTC. Its protein product is CSVVGYQETQYF.

The chain links TRBV14 to TRBJ2-3; D is undetermined. Per the germline V gene, CDR1 is SGHDN and CDR2 is FVKESK. Trimming cost V 4 bases and J 11 bases, with 13 bases left between them. CDR3 length equals 12 residues. CDR3 sequence reads: CASSLYLSGQYF. The CDR3 nucleotides are TGTGCCAGCAGCCTGTATCTGTCAGGGCAGTATTTT.

In its sample, this clonotype was seen a few times. The J gene is TRBJ1-6, the V gene TRBV20-1, with D perhaps TRBD1 (5 bases). Germline V gives CDR1 DFQATT, CDR2 SNEGSKA (reference sequence). Trimming took 1 base from V and 8 from J, leaving 9 bases between them. This CDR3 region has 13 residues. Here the CDR3 DNA reads TGCAGTGCTAGAGGGGGGGTCGATTCACCCCTCCACTTT. Translating gives CSARGGVDSPLHF.

This clonotype was observed a handful of times. The J gene is TRBJ1-6, the V gene TRBV12-3 or TRBV12-4; 11 bases are shared with TRBD1. The CDR3 extends over 14 amino acids. Losses at the gene ends were 6 bases for V and 12 bases for J; bases not matched to a gene: 7. This CDR3 reads CASRPGQGGGPLHF. In nucleotides, the CDR3 is TGTGCCAGCAGGCCGGGACAGGGGGGGGGACCCCTCCACTTT.

In its sample, this clonotype was seen a few times. CDR3 sequence reads: CSARDRSGFVYNEQFF. The CDR3 DNA is TGCAGTGCTAGAGATCGTTCCGGGTTCGTTTACAATGAGCAGTTCTTC. The V gene is TRBV20-1, the J gene TRBJ2-1, with D hard to call. Germline V gives CDR1 DFQATT, CDR2 SNEGSKA (reference sequence). The CDR3 has 16 amino acids. Trimming took off 0 bases at V and 4 bases at J, with 16 bases between the two ends.

This clonotype was observed at least ten times. The chain recombines TRBV7-2 with TRBJ2-1, with a weak D call TRBD2 (6 bases). The CDR3 runs to 13 residues. V gave up 4 bases and J gave up 6 bases, with 10 bases separating them. CDR1 and CDR2 from the germline V gene are SGHTA and FQGNSA. Here the CDR3 DNA reads TGTGCCAGCAGCTCGACTAGACTCAATGAGCAGTTCTTC. As protein: CASSSTRLNEQFF.

There are a few counts of this clonotype. V and J are TRBV6-1 and TRBJ2-4, with D unresolved. The CDR3 contains 14 residues. V lost 5 bases and J lost 1, with 9 bases in between. The germline V gene has CDR1 MNHNS and CDR2 SASEGT. CDR3 sequence (DNA): TGTGCCAGCAGTCAAGACGGTGCCAAAAACATTCAGTACTTC. Translated: CASSQDGAKNIQYF.

The chain combines TRBV5-1 with TRBJ1-3; TRBD1 agrees at 11 bases. The CDR3 spans 15 residues. Germline V lookup: CDR1 SGHRS, CDR2 YFSETQ. V gave up 4 bases and J gave up 4 bases; unmatched junction bases: 4. The CDR3 region has the DNA TGCGCCAGCAGCGGACAGGGGGCATTGGGAAACACCATATATTTT. Translated: CASSGQGALGNTIYF.

This clonotype was seen a handful of times. The chain couples TRBV20-1 to TRBJ1-5, with a weak D call TRBD1 (6 bases). V lost 5 bases, J lost 12 bases, and 14 bases lay in between. The germline V gene has CDR1 DFQATT and CDR2 SNEGSKA (reference sequence). There are 11 residues in the CDR3. The CDR3 coding sequence is TGCAGTGCTTCTGCGAGGGACATCCAGCATTTT. It translates to CSASARDIQHF.

This clonotype occurred a few times. The genes are TRBV20-1 and TRBJ2-1, with 7 bases that match TRBD2. This CDR3 region has 15 residues. Germline V lookup: CDR1 DFQATT, CDR2 SNEGSKA (reference sequence). The junction had 9 bases not matched to a gene; V was cut back by 6 bases and J by 1 base. CDR3 in amino acids: CSAERLGGSYNEQFF. The CDR3 DNA reads TGCAGTGCCGAGAGGCTGGGGGGGTCCTACAATGAGCAGTTCTTC.

This clonotype was seen more than once but under ten times. This chain connects TRBV3-1 to TRBJ2-3; either TRBD1 or TRBD2 may fit D (6 bases each). Trimming pared 4 bases from V and 7 bases from J, leaving 18 bases between. This CDR3 is built from 15 residues. Looked up from germline, CDR1 is LGHDT and CDR2 is YNNKEL (reference sequence). The CDR3 loop is CASSPRSRGANTQYF. As DNA, the CDR3 is TGTGCCAGCAGCCCCAGGAGTAGGGGGGCGAATACGCAGTATTTT.

The V and J genes are TRBV2 and TRBJ1-1; D ambiguous. The V gene lost 7 bases and the J gene lost 3 bases, with 12 bases spanning the gap. Germline values: CDR1 SNHLY, CDR2 FYNNEI. The CDR3 has 13 residues. The CDR3 is CASKSESYTEAFF. CDR3 DNA sequence: TGTGCCAGCAAGTCGGAGAGCTACACTGAAGCTTTCTTT.

This chain connects TRBV20-1 to TRBJ2-7, with 8 positions matching TRBD1. Looked up from germline, CDR1 is DFQATT and CDR2 is SNEGSKA (reference sequence). V was pared by 1 base and J by 5 bases, with 7 bases of the junction left unmatched. This CDR3 spans 14 amino acids. Here the CDR3 DNA reads TGCAGTGCTAGAGTAGGACAGGGAGCCCACGAGCAGTACTTC. It encodes CSARVGQGAHEQYF.

Many counts were recorded for this clonotype. The rearrangement links TRBV23-1 to TRBJ2-1; 8 nucleotides agree with TRBD1. TRBV23-1 is an ORF, with its function uncertain. V lost 0 bases to trimming and J lost 3 bases; unmatched junction nucleotides: 7. The CDR3 has 17 residues. The CDR3 protein is CASSQSRDRQYYNEQFF. As DNA, the CDR3 is TGCGCCAGCAGTCAATCGAGGGACAGGCAGTACTACAATGAGCAGTTCTTC.

This clonotype has more than one count but fewer than ten. This rearrangement joins TRBV5-1 to TRBJ2-2; no clear D gene. This CDR3 has 16 residues. The germline gives CDR1 SGHRS, CDR2 YFSETQ. The V end lost 0 bases, the J end lost 3 bases, and 12 bases lay between the germline ends. As DNA, the CDR3 is TGCGCCAGCAGCTTGGTACCCCTTGGGGACACCGGGGAGCTGTTTTTT. Translating gives CASSLVPLGDTGELFF.